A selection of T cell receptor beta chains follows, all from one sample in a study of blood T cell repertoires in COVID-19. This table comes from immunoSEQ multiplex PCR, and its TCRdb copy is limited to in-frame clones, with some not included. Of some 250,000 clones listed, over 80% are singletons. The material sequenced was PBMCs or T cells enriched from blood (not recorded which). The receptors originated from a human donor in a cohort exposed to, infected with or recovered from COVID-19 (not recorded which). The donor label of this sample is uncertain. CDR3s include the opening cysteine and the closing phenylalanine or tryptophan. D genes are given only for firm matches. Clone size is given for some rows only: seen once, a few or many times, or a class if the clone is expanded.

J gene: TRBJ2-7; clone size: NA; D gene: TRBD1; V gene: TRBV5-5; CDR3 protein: CASSLEYTGGYEQYF; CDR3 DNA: TGTGCCAGCAGCTTGGAATACACAGGGGGATACGAGCAGTACTTC
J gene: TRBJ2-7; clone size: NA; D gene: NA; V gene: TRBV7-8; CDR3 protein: CASSAQRKYEQYF; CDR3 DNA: TGTGCCAGCAGCGCCCAGAGGAAGTACGAGCAGTACTTC
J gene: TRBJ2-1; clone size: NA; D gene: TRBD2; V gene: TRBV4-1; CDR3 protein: CASSQPGLAVPYNEQFF; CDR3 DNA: TGCGCCAGCAGCCAACCGGGACTAGCGGTTCCCTACAATGAGCAGTTCTTC
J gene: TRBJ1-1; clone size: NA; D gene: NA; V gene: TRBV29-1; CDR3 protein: CSVESGHVNTEAFF; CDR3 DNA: TGCAGCGTTGAGAGCGGGCACGTGAACACTGAAGCTTTCTTT
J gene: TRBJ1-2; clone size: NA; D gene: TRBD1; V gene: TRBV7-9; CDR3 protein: CASSPDLGGRSDGYTF; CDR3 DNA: TGTGCCAGCAGCCCCGACCTAGGGGGCAGGTCTGATGGCTACACCTTC
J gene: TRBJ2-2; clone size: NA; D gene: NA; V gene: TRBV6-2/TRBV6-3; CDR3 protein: CASSLKRQNTGELFF; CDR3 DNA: TGTGCCAGCAGCTTGAAAAGACAGAACACCGGGGAGCTGTTTTTT
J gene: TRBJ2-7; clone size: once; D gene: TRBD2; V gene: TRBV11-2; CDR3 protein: CASSRPLAGGSYEQYF; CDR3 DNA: TGTGCCAGCAGCCGTCCTCTAGCGGGGGGGTCTTACGAGCAGTACTTC
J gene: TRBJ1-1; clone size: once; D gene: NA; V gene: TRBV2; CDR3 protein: CASRFDNRKENTEAFF; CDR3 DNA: TGTGCCAGCAGGTTCGACAACCGTAAGGAGAACACTGAAGCTTTCTTT
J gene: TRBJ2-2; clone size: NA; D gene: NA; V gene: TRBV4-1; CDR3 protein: CASSSTGLGWELFF; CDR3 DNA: TGCGCCAGCAGTAGTACAGGGTTGGGATGGGAGCTGTTTTTT
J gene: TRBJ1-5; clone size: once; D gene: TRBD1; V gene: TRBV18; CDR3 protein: CASSPNRGDNQPQHF; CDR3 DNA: TGTGCCAGCTCACCAAACAGGGGCGATAATCAGCCCCAGCATTTT
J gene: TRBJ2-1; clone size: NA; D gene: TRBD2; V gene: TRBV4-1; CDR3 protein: CASSQWTSEGNEQFF; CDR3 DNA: TGCGCCAGCAGCCAGTGGACTAGCGAGGGCAATGAGCAGTTCTTC
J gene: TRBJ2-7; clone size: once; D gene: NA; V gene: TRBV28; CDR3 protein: CASTSTGNEQYF; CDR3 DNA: TGTGCCAGCACCTCAACAGGGAACGAGCAGTACTTC
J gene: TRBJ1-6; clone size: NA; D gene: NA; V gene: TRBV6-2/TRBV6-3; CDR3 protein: CASSYEDRTSSYNSPLHF; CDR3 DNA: TGTGCCAGCAGTTACGAGGACAGAACTAGCTCCTATAATTCACCCCTCCACTTT
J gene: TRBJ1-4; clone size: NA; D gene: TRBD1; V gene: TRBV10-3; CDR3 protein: CAISETSTGGEKLFF; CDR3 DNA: TGTGCCATCAGTGAGACCTCGACAGGGGGTGAAAAACTGTTTTTT
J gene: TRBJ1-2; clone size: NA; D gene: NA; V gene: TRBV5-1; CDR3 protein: CASSLDYRDGYTF; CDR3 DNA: TGCGCCAGCAGCCTAGACTACAGGGATGGCTACACCTTC
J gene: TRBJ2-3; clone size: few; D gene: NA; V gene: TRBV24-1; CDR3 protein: CATSETARGDTQYF; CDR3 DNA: TGTGCCACCAGTGAAACGGCCCGGGGTGATACGCAGTATTTT
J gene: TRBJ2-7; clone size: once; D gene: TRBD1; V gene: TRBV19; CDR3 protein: CASSKGQGAVKEQYF; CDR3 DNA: TGTGCCAGTAGTAAAGGACAGGGGGCCGTAAAGGAGCAGTACTTC
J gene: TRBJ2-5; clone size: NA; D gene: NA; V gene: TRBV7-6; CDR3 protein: CASGPGGPWETQYF; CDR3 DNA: TGTGCCAGCGGCCCAGGGGGGCCTTGGGAGACCCAGTACTTC
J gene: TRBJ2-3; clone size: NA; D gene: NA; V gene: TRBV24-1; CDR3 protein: CATSETSTDTQYF; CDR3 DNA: TGTGCCACCAGTGAAACTAGCACAGATACGCAGTATTTT
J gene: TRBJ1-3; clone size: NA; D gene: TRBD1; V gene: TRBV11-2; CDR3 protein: CASSFHRGRRENTIYF; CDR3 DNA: TGTGCCAGCAGCTTTCACAGGGGGCGCAGAGAAAACACCATATATTTT
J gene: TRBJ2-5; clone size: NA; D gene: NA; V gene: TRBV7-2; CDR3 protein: CASSSNGGIQETQYF; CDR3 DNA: TGTGCCAGCAGCTCCAACGGGGGTATCCAAGAGACCCAGTACTTC
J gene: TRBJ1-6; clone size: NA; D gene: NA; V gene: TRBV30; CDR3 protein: CAWGLPDRKNSPLHF; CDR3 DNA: TGTGCCTGGGGGCTCCCGGACAGAAAAAATTCACCCCTCCACTTT
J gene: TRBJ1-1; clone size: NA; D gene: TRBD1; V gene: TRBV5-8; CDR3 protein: CASSYRTGGTEAFF; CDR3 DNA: TGTGCCAGCAGCTACCGGACAGGGGGCACTGAAGCTTTCTTT
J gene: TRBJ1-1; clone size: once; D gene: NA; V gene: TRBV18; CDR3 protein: CASSLPTRSPEAFF; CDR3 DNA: TGTGCCAGCTCATTACCAACCCGGTCACCCGAAGCTTTCTTT
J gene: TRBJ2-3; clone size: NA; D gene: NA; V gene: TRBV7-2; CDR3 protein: CASSLGRVKADTQYF; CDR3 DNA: TGTGCCAGCAGCTTAGGACGGGTTAAGGCAGATACGCAGTATTTT
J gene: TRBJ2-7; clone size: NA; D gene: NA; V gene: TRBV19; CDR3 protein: CASSIVRGGEQYF; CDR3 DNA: TGTGCCAGTAGTATAGTTAGGGGCGGCGAGCAGTACTTC
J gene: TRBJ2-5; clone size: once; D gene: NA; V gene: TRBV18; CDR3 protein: CASSPAGQETQYF; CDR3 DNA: TGTGCCAGCTCCCCCGCGGGCCAAGAGACCCAGTACTTC
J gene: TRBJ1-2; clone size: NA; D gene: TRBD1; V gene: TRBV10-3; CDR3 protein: CATLGQGNYGYTF; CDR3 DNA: TGTGCCACCTTGGGACAGGGGAACTATGGCTACACCTTC
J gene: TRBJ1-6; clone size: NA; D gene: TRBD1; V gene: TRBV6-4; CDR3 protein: CARYRDRNSPLHF; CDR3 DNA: TGTGCCAGATACCGGGACAGAAATTCACCCCTCCACTTT
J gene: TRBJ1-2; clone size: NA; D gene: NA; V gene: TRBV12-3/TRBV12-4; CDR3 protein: CASGPGGYGYTF; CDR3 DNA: TGTGCCAGCGGGCCCGGGGGGTATGGCTACACCTTC
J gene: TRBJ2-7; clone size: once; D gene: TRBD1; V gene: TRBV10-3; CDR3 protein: CAISEGTGADYEQYF; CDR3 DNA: TGTGCCATCAGTGAGGGGACAGGGGCGGACTACGAGCAGTACTTC
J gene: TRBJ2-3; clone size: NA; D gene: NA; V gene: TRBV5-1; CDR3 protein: CASRPPLFTDTQYF; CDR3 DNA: TGCGCCAGCAGACCCCCACTTTTCACAGATACGCAGTATTTT
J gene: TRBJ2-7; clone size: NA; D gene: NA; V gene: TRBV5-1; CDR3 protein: CASNPGTRPEQYF; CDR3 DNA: TGCGCCAGCAATCCGGGAACCAGGCCCGAGCAGTACTTC
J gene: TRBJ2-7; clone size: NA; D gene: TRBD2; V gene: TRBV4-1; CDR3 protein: CASSQALAEREQYF; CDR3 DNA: TGCGCCAGCAGCCAAGCACTAGCGGAACGCGAGCAGTACTTC
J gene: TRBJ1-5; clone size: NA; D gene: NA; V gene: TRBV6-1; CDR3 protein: CASSELGLTRSNQPQHF; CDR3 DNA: TGTGCCAGCAGTGAACTGGGCCTCACACGCAGCAATCAGCCCCAGCATTTT
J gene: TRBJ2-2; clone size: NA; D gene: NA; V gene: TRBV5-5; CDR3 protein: CASSLGASELFF; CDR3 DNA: TGTGCCAGCAGCTTGGGGGCCTCTGAGCTGTTTTTT
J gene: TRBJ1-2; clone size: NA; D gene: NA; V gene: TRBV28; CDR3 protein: CASSFDRFRGYTF; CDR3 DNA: TGTGCCAGCAGTTTCGACAGGTTCCGTGGCTACACCTTC
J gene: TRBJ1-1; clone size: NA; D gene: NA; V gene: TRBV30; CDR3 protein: CAWSVEENTEAFF; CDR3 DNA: TGTGCCTGGAGTGTGGAGGAGAACACTGAAGCTTTCTTT
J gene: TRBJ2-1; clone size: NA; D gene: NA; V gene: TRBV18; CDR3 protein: CASSPTGSSYNEQFF; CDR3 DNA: TGTGCCAGCTCACCAACCGGGAGCTCCTACAATGAGCAGTTCTTC
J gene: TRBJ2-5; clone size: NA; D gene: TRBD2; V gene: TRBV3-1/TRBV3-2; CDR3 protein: CASSQRLAGGYQETQYF; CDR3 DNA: TGTGCCAGCAGCCAACGACTAGCGGGGGGTTACCAAGAGACCCAGTACTTC
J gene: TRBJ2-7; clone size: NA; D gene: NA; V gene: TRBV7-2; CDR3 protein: CASSLGGAVPYEQYF; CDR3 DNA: TGTGCCAGCAGCTTAGGTGGGGCAGTTCCCTACGAGCAGTACTTC
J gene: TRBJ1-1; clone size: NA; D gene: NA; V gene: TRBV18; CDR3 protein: CASSPPGGGTEAFF; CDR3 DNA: TGTGCCAGCTCACCACCGGGGGGGGGCACTGAAGCTTTCTTT
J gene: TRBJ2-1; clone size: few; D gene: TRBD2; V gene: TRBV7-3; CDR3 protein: CASSTTSGGMNEQFF; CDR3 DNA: TGTGCCAGCAGCACTACTAGCGGGGGGATGAATGAGCAGTTCTTC
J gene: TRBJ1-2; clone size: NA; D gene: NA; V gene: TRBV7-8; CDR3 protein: CASSISQGSDGYTF; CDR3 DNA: TGTGCCAGCAGCATCTCCCAGGGCTCGGATGGCTACACCTTC
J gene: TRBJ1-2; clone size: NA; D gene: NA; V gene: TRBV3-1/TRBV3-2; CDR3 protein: CASSRHRRGSYGYTF; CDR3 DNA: TGTGCCAGCAGCCGCCATCGTCGGGGGAGCTATGGCTACACCTTC
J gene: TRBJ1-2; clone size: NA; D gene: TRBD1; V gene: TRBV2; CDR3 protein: CASSASGQNYGYTF; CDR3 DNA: TGTGCCAGCAGCGCGTCGGGACAGAACTATGGCTACACCTTC
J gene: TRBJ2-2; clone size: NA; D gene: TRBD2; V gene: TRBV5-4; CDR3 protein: CASSPAPTSGDVGELFF; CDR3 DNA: TGTGCCAGCAGCCCGGCCCCTACTAGCGGGGATGTCGGGGAGCTGTTTTTT
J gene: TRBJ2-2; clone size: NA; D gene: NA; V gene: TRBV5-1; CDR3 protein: CASSLGGGNTGELFF; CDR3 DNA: TGCGCCAGCAGCTTGGGAGGAGGGAACACCGGGGAGCTGTTTTTT
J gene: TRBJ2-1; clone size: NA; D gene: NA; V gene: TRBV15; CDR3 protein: CATSRVGGADNEQFF; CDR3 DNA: TGTGCCACCAGCAGAGTTGGGGGGGCCGACAATGAGCAGTTCTTC